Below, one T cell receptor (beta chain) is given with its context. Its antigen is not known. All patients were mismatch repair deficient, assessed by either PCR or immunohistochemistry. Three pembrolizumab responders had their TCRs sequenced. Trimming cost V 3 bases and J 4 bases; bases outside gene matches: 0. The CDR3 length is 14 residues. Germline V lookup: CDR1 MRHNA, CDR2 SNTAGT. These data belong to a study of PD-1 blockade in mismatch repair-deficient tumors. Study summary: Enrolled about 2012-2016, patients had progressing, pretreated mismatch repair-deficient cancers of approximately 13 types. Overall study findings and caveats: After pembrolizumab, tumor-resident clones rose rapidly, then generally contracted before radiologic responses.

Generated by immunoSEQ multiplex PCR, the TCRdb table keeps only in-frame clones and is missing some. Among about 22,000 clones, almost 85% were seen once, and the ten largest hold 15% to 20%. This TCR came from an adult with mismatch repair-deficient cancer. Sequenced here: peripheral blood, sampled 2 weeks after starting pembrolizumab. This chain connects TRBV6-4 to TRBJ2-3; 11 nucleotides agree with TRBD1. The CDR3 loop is CASSEGQGADTQYF. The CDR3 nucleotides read TGTGCCAGCAGTGAGGGACAGGGGGCAGATACGCAGTATTTT.